The 17 T cell receptor beta chains given below trace back to one sample, sequenced in a study of T cells in Graves' hyperthyroidism and ophthalmopathy. Regions amplified from RNA transcripts were the TCR beta CDR3 regions. First-round RT-PCR of the TCR CDR3 relied on the HTBI primer set. TCRdb passed the multiplex PCR reads through MiXCR, listing each CDR3 protein once. Of around 340,000 distinct CDR3 sequences listed, about 15% are singletons. Sequencing input: blood. Source of these receptors: a woman younger than 45 with Graves' hyperthyroidism.

This clonotype was counted many times. V usage is TRBV2 and J usage is TRBJ1-2; no clear D. This CDR3 is 14 amino acids long. Germline loops: CDR1 SNHLY, CDR2 FYNNEI. Trimming took off 0 bases at V and 8 bases at J, with 13 bases between the two ends. The CDR3 sequence: CASSEARVSGGYTF. The CDR3 DNA reads as TGTGCCAGCAGTGAAGCGAGGGTATCAGGCGGCTACACCTTC. Full variable domain (rest looked up from reference TRBV2 and TRBJ1-2): EPEVTQTPSHQVTQMGQEVILRCVPISNHLYFYWYRQILGQKVEFLVSFYNNEISEKSEIFDDQFSVERPDGSNFTLKIRSTKLEDSAMYFCASSEARVSGGYTFGSGTRLTVV.

This clonotype has a count of ten or more. The chain joins TRBV12-3 or TRBV12-4 to TRBJ2-3; the D call may be TRBD1 or TRBD2 (6 bases each). The CDR3 runs 15 residues. Trimming cost V 7 bases and J 1 base, with 15 bases left between them. The CDR3: CASTYGGGGTDTQYF. CDR3 bases: TGTGCCAGCACCTACGGGGGCGGGGGCACAGATACGCAGTATTTT.

This clonotype came up a few times. V and J are TRBV4-3 and TRBJ2-1; D is undetermined. V lost 1 base and J lost 9, with 10 bases in between. Germline assignment: CDR1 LGHNA and CDR2 YSLEER. The CDR3 consists of 13 residues. The CDR3 sequence is CASSQVPDVEQFF. CDR3 sequence (DNA): TGCGCCAGCAGCCAAGTCCCGGACGTTGAGCAGTTCTTC.

This clonotype was observed at least ten times. The chain links TRBV7-8 to TRBJ2-4; perhaps TRBD1 as D (6 bases). This CDR3 spans 13 amino acids. Germline-derived CDR1 and CDR2 are SGHVS and FQNEAQ. Deletions cut 3 bases from V and 6 bases from J, with 9 bases between. In DNA form, the CDR3 reads TGTGCCAGCAGCTTTGGCAGGGGAAACATTCAGTACTTC. The encoded protein is CASSFGRGNIQYF.

This clonotype was recorded many times. The CDR3 nucleotides read TGTGCCAGCAGTTTTGGGAGACAGTTAAATAGCAATCAGCCCCAGCATTTT. Protein sequence: CASSFGRQLNSNQPQHF. The chain couples TRBV28 to TRBJ1-5; D is perhaps TRBD1 (5 bases). The germline gives CDR1 MDHEN, CDR2 SYDVKM. The CDR3 contains 17 residues. V dropped 3 bases and J dropped 0 bases, with 15 bases sitting between them.

This clonotype was seen ten or more times. The V gene is TRBV20-1, the J gene TRBJ2-1; 10 bases match TRBD2. CDR1 and CDR2 (germline): DFQATT, SNEGSKA (reference sequence). The CDR3 runs to 17 residues. V shed 5 bases and J 1 base; nucleotides not matched to a gene: 11. The CDR3 protein is CSAPNGASGSSYNEQFF. Written as DNA, the CDR3 is TGCAGTGCTCCGAACGGGGCTAGCGGGAGTTCCTACAATGAGCAGTTCTTC.

This clonotype has at least ten counts. The genes are TRBV30 and TRBJ2-1, with D perhaps matching TRBD1 (5 bases). Germline assignment: CDR1 GTSNPN and CDR2 SVGIG (reference sequence). The CDR3 spans 15 residues. With 4 bases removed from V and 9 bases from J, the gap between germline ends came to 22 bases. The CDR3 DNA reads as TGTGCCTGGACCCTCATCCTCGGGCAAGGGGCTGAGCAGTTCTTC. Translated: CAWTLILGQGAEQFF.

The sample holds a few counts of this clonotype. The rearrangement links TRBV10-2 to TRBJ2-7; unclear D gene. This CDR3 spans 13 amino acids. V shed 7 bases and J shed 6 bases, with 16 bases lying between them. From germline, CDR1 is WSHSY and CDR2 SAAADI. The CDR3 is CASTSQATFEQYF. In nucleotides, the CDR3 is TGCGCCAGCACTTCCCAAGCTACCTTCGAGCAGTACTTC.

This clonotype appeared a few times. One end of the junction fails to match germline, which may point to a read error. The J gene is TRBJ2-2, the V gene TRBV11-2; no clear D gene. Germline V gene data show CDR1 as SGHAT and CDR2 as FQNNGV. This CDR3 contains 15 residues. For the CDR3, the DNA is TGTGCCTGCAGCTTATTTCTCCCCCTTGGCGGGGAGCTGTTTTTT. Translating gives CACSLFLPLGGELFF.

This rearrangement joins TRBV18 to TRBJ2-7; maybe TRBD1 (6 bases). The CDR3 loop spans 14 amino acids. Germline CDR1 is KGHSH and CDR2 is LQKENI. Trimming removed 2 bases from V and 2 bases from J, with 10 bases in between. The CDR3 DNA is TGTGCCAGCTCACCAAATGCAGGGGCCTACGAGCAGTACTTC. Its protein product is CASSPNAGAYEQYF.

This clonotype was seen a handful of times. The rearrangement links TRBV19 to TRBJ2-7; D uncertain. This CDR3 spans 11 amino acids. The germline V and J ends were trimmed by 9 bases and 6 bases, with 12 bases remaining between them. Germline V gene sequence: CDR1 LNHDA, CDR2 SQIVND (reference sequence). The CDR3 bases are TGTGCCAGCGCCGAGGCTGGCGAGCAGTACTTC. Its protein product is CASAEAGEQYF.

This clonotype was seen a handful of times. V gene TRBV7-9 combines with J gene TRBJ2-2, with D hard to call. Trimming pared 7 bases from V and 5 bases from J, leaving 17 bases between. CDR1 and CDR2 (germline): SEHNR, FQNEAQ (reference sequence). The CDR3 has 15 residues. CDR3 nucleotides: TGTGCCAGCAAGCATCGGGTAGTCGGGACCGGGGAGCTGTTTTTT. Translation gives CASKHRVVGTGELFF.

The chain couples TRBV7-9 to TRBJ2-2, with 8 bases matching TRBD2. CDR1 and CDR2 (germline): SEHNR, FQNEAQ (reference sequence). With V trimmed by 5 bases and J by 0 bases, 8 bases remained unmatched. The CDR3 sequence is 17 residues long. CDR3 sequence (DNA): TGTGCCAGCAGCGGGTGGCTAGCGGGCACGAACACCGGGGAGCTGTTTTTT. This gives the protein CASSGWLAGTNTGELFF.

The sample holds a few counts of this clonotype. The chain links TRBV28 to TRBJ2-7; the D gene is possibly TRBD2 (5 bases). Trimming took 6 bases from V and 6 from J, leaving 18 bases between them. This CDR3 has 14 amino acids. CDR1 MDHEN and CDR2 SYDVKM come from the germline V gene. CDR3 nucleotides: TGTGCCAGCAGGCCGGAACGGACTGCTGGCGAGCAGTACTTC. This sequence encodes CASRPERTAGEQYF.

This clonotype was seen repeatedly, ten times or more. CDR3 sequence reads: CSVQSPGVAYEQYF. The CDR3 bases are TGCAGCGTTCAAAGCCCAGGGGTGGCCTACGAGCAGTACTTC. The chain recombines TRBV29-1 with TRBJ2-7; D may be TRBD1 (6 bases). CDR3 length equals 14 residues. The germline V gene has CDR1 SQVTM and CDR2 ANQGSEA. V lost 5 bases, J lost 2 bases, and 16 bases lay in between.

This clonotype was counted at least ten times. This sequence joins TRBV11-2 and TRBJ2-7; 8 positions agree with TRBD1. Unmatched junction bases numbered 4, after V lost 2 bases and J lost 1 base. This CDR3 region has 15 residues. Germline V lookup: CDR1 SGHAT, CDR2 FQNNGV. CDR3 nucleotides: TGTGCCAGCAGCTTACGGGGACAGGCATCCTACGAGCAGTACTTC. Translating it yields CASSLRGQASYEQYF.

This clonotype has just a few counts. The chain links TRBV6-1 to TRBJ2-1; a weak D match, TRBD2 (6 bases). Between the trimmed V and J ends, which lost 7 bases and 5 bases, there was a span of 18 bases. The germline gives CDR1 MNHNS, CDR2 SASEGT. The CDR3 has 15 residues. CDR3 protein: CASTSGLAQNNEQFF. DNA for the CDR3: TGTGCCAGCACCTCCGGGCTAGCGCAAAACAATGAGCAGTTCTTC.